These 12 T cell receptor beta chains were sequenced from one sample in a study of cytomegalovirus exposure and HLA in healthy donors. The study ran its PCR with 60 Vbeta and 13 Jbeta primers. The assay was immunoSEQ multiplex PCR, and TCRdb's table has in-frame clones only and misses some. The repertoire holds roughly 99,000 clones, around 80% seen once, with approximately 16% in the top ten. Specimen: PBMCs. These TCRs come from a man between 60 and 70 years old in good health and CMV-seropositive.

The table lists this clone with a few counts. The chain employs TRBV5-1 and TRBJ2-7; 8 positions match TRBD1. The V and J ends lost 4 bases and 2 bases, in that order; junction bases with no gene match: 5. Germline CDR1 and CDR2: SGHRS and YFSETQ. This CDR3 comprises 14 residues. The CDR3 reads CASSLRTGTYEQYF. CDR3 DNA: TGCGCCAGCAGCCTTCGGACAGGGACCTACGAGCAGTACTTC.

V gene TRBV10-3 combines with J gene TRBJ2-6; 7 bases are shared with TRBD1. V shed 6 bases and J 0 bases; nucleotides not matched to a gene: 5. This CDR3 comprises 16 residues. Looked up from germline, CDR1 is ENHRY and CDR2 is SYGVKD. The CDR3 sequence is CAISPGQSSGANVLTF. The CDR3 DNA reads TGTGCCATCAGCCCGGGACAGAGCTCTGGGGCCAACGTCCTGACTTTC.

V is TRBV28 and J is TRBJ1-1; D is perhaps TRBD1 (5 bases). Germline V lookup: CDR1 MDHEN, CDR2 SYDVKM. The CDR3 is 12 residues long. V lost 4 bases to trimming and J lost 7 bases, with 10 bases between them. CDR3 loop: CASSSGVGEAFF. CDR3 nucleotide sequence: TGTGCCAGCAGTTCGGGGGTAGGTGAAGCTTTCTTT.

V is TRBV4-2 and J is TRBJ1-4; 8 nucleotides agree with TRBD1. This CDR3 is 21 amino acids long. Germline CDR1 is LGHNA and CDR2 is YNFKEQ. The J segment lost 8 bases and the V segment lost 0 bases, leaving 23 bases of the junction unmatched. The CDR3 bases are TGTGCCAGCAGCCAAGATGGACGAACGGACAGGGTCGGCTTCGCGGGGGAAAAACTGTTTTTT. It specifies CASSQDGRTDRVGFAGEKLFF.

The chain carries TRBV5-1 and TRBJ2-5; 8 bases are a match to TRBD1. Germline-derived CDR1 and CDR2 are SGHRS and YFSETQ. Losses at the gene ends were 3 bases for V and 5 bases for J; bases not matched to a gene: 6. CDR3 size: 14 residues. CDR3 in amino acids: CASSSSTGVETQYF. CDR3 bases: TGCGCCAGCAGCTCCTCGACAGGGGTGGAGACCCAGTACTTC.

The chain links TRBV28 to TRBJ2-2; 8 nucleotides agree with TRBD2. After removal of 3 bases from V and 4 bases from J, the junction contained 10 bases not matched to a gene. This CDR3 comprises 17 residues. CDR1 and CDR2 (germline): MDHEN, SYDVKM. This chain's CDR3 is CASSFPLAGISTGELFF. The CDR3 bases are TGTGCCAGCAGTTTCCCCTTAGCGGGAATCTCCACCGGGGAGCTGTTTTTT.

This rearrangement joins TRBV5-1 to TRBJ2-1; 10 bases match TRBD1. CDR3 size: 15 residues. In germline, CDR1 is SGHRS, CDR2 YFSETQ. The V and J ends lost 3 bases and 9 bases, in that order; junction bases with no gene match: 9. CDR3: CASSSFGGQGFEQFF. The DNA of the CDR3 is TGCGCCAGCAGCTCATTTGGGGGACAGGGGTTTGAGCAGTTCTTC.

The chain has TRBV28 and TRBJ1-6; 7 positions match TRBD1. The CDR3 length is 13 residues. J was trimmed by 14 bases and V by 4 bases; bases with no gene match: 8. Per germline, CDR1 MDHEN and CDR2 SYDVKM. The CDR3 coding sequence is TGTGCCAGCAGTTCGCTGACAGGGTTTACCCTCCACTTT. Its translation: CASSSLTGFTLHF.

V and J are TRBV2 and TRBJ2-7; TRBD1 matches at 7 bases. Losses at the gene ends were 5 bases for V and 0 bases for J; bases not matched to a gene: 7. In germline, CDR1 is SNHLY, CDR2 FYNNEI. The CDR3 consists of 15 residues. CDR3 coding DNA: TGTGCCAGCAGTCCCGGGACAGTGAGCTCCTACGAGCAGTACTTC. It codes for CASSPGTVSSYEQYF.

CDR3 in amino acids: CASSITGGSFYEQYF. The CDR3 DNA sequence: TGTGCCAGTAGTATTACAGGAGGGAGCTTCTACGAGCAGTACTTC. The chain employs TRBV19 and TRBJ2-5, with D perhaps matching TRBD2 (6 bases). The J call may be mistaken, given a closer DNA end match to TRBJ2-7. This CDR3 contains 15 residues. Germline values: CDR1 LNHDA, CDR2 SQIVND (reference sequence).

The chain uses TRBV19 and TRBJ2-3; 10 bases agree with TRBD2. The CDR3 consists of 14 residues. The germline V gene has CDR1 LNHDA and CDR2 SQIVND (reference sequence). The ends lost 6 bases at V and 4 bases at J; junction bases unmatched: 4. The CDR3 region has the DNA TGTGCCAGTAGCCATCTAGCGGGGGCAGATACGCAGTATTTT. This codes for CASSHLAGADTQYF.

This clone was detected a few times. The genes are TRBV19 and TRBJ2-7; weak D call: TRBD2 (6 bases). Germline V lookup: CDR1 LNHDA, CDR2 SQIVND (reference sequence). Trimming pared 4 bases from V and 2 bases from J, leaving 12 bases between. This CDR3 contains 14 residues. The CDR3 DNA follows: TGTGCCAGTAGTACCGGGACTTCTCCCTACGAGCAGTACTTC. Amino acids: CASSTGTSPYEQYF. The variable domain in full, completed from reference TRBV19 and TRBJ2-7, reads DGGITQSPKYLFRKEGQNVTLSCEQNLNHDAMYWYRQDPGQGLRLIYYSQIVNDFQKGDIAEGYSVSREKKESFPLTVTSAQKNPTAFYLCASSTGTSPYEQYFGPGTRLTVT.